This T cell receptor (beta chain) was obtained from a study of shared clonotypes between healthy human individuals. Looking at the study overall: A couple of women and a few men aged 18 to 49 made up the donors. Overall study findings and caveats: It was anticipated that sequencing depth would influence how many clonotypes donors shared.

This clone was seen more than once but under ten times. Its antigen is as yet unknown. Trimming took 8 bases from V and 1 from J, leaving 12 bases between them. This CDR3 is built from 13 residues. Germline V gene sequence: CDR1 SNHLY, CDR2 FYNNEI. Sequencing was at deep level. Here immunoSEQ multiplex PCR was the method, and the copy in TCRdb shows in-frame clones only, minus some. The data show a few hundred thousand clones, around three quarters seen once. The sample consisted of PBMCs. This chain joins TRBV2 and TRBJ2-7, with D possibly TRBD1 on 5 matching bases. This clonotype was obtained from a middle-aged woman in good health. Some clones in this sample may be carry-over from other donors' samples. The CDR3 DNA reads as TGTGCCAGCGGTGTTGACAGTTCCTACGAGCAGTACTTC. It yields the protein CASGVDSSYEQYF.